This T cell receptor (beta chain) originates from a study of CD8 T cells in ankylosing spondylitis (dated by TCRdb to 2016 to 2017). For the wider study: To find TCR variants linked to disease, the study profiled T cell receptor beta repertoires in ankylosing spondylitis patients and healthy donors. Samples of peripheral blood were taken, and for ankylosing spondylitis patients, synovial fluid was collected as well. In total, the full study cohort was made up of roughly 110 healthy donors and approximately 24 ankylosing spondylitis patients. The full study reports these points: According to the report, matched synovial fluid samples from ankylosing spondylitis patients were significantly enriched for the disease-linked clones. In peripheral blood, the disease-linked clones were found at relatively low frequencies and had a CD8+ phenotype. Some TCR beta motif variants had previously been reported in synovial fluid and blood of reactive arthritis patients, which suggested common disease-initiation mechanisms. A TCR beta motif of several highly homologous amino acid variants appeared characteristic of blood from ankylosing spondylitis patients.

V and J are trimmed by 5 bases and 6 bases, and the gene matches miss 8 bases of the junction. Reading from cysteine to phenylalanine, the CDR3 counts 14 amino acids. Only the CDR3 DNA is retained, 42 bases long and in frame from the first base. From a lookup of the germline V gene (reference sequence), CDR1 and CDR2 are SEHNR and FQNEAQ. The sample holds a few counts of this clonotype. Its antigen remains undetermined. The record has no base qualities; no much larger clone is one base away. The instrument given in TCRdb is Illumina HiSeq 2500. Quantitative 5'-RACE with molecular barcodes was the method used to prepare the TCR beta libraries. In the authors' own workflow: Disease-linked TCR variants were identified with a new computational method built on a probabilistic model of VDJ rearrangement. The public reads were reprocessed in TCRdb via fastp at Q25 and MiXCR, keeping in-frame beta chains. Rows with one shared CDR3 protein collapse into an entry with the most common genes and DNA. The V and J calls shown here were made by TCRdb, not taken from the authors' results. The sample yields 150,000 to 200,000 distinct CDR3 sequences; more than 10% were counted once. The ten largest clonotypes hold approximately 16% of the sample.

This TCR came from a male donor with ankylosing spondylitis or in good health (not recorded which). The chain employs TRBV7-9 and TRBJ2-7, with 9 bases in between that match TRBD1. The specimen sequenced was blood, either unsorted or a sorted T cell fraction (not recorded which). Here is the DNA: TGTGCCAGCAGCCCGCCGGACAGGGGAGGCGAGCAGTACTTC. Its protein reads: CASSPPDRGGEQYF.